This T cell receptor (beta chain) was obtained from a study of regulatory T cells in long-lasting Graves disease. Time point in this sample: newly diagnosed GD, antithyroid drugs for less than 3 months. There was RNA extracted from PBMCs, and the TCR library was made from it. The guidelines of the American Thyroid Association were the basis for diagnosing Graves' disease. To make TCR beta libraries, researchers used iRepertoire HTBI primers and Arm-PCR of CDR3 regions. TCRdb processed the multiplex PCR reads anew with MiXCR; each CDR3 protein has one entry. This repertoire shows roughly 420,000 distinct CDR3 sequences, about 14% found once; its top ten account for over 15%. In addition, the sample was reused for a study of T cells in Graves' hyperthyroidism and ophthalmopathy. This second report adds: Researchers found most expanded thyroid clonotypes above 0.001 in blood as well.

The sample consisted of peripheral blood mononuclear cells (PBMCs), taken at new diagnosis, from a patient treated with antithyroid drugs. The source of this sequence is a woman between 50 and 59 years old with Graves disease.

The CDR3 region has the DNA TGTGCCAGCAGCCAAGAATGGGGCCTCTTTGGGCAGTACTTC. This codes for CASSQEWGLFGQYF. V and J are TRBV14 and TRBJ2-7; maybe TRBD1 (5 bases). In germline, CDR1 is SGHDN, CDR2 FVKESK. The CDR3 extends over 14 amino acids. Trimming left V 0 bases short and J 9 bases short, with 15 bases between.